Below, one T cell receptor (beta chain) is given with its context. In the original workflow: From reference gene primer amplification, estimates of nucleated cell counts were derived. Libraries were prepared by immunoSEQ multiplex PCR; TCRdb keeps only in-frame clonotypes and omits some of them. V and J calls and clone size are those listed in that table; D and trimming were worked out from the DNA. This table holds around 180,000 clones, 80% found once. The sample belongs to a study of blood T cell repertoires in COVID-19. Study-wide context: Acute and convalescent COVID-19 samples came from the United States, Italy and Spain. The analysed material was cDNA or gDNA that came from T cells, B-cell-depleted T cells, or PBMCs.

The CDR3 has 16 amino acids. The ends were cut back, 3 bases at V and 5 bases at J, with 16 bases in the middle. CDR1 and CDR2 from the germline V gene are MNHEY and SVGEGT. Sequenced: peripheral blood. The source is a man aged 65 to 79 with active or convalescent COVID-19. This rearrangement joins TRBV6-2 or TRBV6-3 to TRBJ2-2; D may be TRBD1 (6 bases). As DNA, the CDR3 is TGTGCCAGCAGTTATGGTGTCACAGGGCGTACCGGGGAGCTGTTTTTT. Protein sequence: CASSYGVTGRTGELFF.